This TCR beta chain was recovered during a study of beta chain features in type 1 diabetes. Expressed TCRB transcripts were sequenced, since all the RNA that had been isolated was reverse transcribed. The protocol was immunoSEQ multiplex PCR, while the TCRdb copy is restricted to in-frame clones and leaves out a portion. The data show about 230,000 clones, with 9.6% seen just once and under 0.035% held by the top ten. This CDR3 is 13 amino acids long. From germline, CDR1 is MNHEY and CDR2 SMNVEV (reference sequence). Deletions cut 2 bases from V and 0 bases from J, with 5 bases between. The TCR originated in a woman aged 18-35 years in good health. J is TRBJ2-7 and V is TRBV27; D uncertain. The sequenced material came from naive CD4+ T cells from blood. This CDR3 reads CASSLAASYEQYF. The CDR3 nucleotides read TGTGCCAGCAGTTTAGCGGCCTCCTACGAGCAGTACTTC.